The sequence of this TCR beta chain was determined in a study of cytomegalovirus exposure and HLA in healthy donors. Whole-study results and caveats: A prior analysis recorded that most TCR beta V segments were productive about 90% or about 30% of the time. A few V segments could not be told apart, such as TRBV6-2 and TRBV6-3, and were left out.

The CDR3 is 14 residues long. Germline V CDR1 and CDR2: SGDLS, YYNGEE. V was clipped by 0 bases and J by 11 bases, with 12 bases between them. A note on this clone: Its antigen remains unidentified.

Amplification used 60 Vbeta primers and 13 Jbeta primers. Sequencing used immunoSEQ multiplex PCR; TCRdb keeps in-frame clones, though not all of them. Found here are 90,000 to 120,000 clones, 81% of them singletons; the top ten hold approximately 2%. This sequence originates from a man aged 25-45 years in good health and CMV-seronegative. The chain couples TRBV9 to TRBJ1-6; D gene unclear. What was sequenced was PBMCs. The CDR3 nucleotides are TGTGCCAGCAGCGTAGGAGGAAGGAAAACACCCCTCCACTTT. Translation gives CASSVGGRKTPLHF. The complete variable domain, with remaining parts taken from reference TRBV9 and TRBJ1-6, reads DSGVTQTPKHLITATGQRVTLRCSPRSGDLSVYWYQQSLDQGLQFLIQYYNGEERAKGNILERFSAQQFPDLHSELNLSSLELGDSALYFCASSVGGRKTPLHFGNGTRLTVT.